Listed here are 9 T cell receptor beta chains from one sample, sequenced in a study of T cell changes during pregnancy in multiple sclerosis. Repertoires were generated with immunoSEQ multiplex PCR, while TCRdb's copy carries only in-frame clones and drops some. The sample has about 51,000 clones, roughly 90% seen once. Sample: CD8+ T cells from peripheral blood mononuclear cells, taken in the second trimester of pregnancy. The receptors derive from a female donor with multiple sclerosis, enrolled in a pregnancy study.

V is TRBV7-3 and J is TRBJ2-3; perhaps TRBD2 as D (6 bases). Germline values: CDR1 SGHTA, CDR2 FQGTGA. Trimming pared 2 bases from V and 0 bases from J, leaving 9 bases between. This CDR3 contains 15 residues. The CDR3 region has the DNA TGTGCCAGCAGCTTAGCAGGGACTAGCACAGATACGCAGTATTTT. The encoded protein is CASSLAGTSTDTQYF.

This clone occurred a few times. The rearrangement joins TRBV5-1 to TRBJ1-1; D uncertain. The CDR3 length is 13 residues. The germline V gene encodes CDR1 SGHRS and CDR2 YFSETQ. V lost 5 bases and J 1 base, leaving 9 bases between the germline ends. CDR3 nucleotide sequence: TGCGCCAGCAGGAAATACTCGAACACTGAAGCTTTCTTT. It encodes CASRKYSNTEAFF.

The rearrangement uses TRBV4-3 and TRBJ1-4; the D is unclear. The CDR3 has 19 residues. Trimming took 0 bases from V and 5 from J, leaving 22 bases between them. Germline lookup yields CDR1 LGHNA and CDR2 YSLEER. This CDR3 is CASSQDIPGTAARNEKLFF. The CDR3 bases are TGCGCCAGCAGCCAAGATATCCCAGGTACTGCAGCTCGCAATGAAAAACTGTTTTTT.

The rearrangement uses TRBV11-3 and TRBJ2-3; 7 bases are a match to TRBD1. From germline, CDR1 is SGHNT and CDR2 YENEEA. There are 14 residues in the CDR3. Unmatched junction bases numbered 9, after V lost 6 bases and J lost 6 bases. The CDR3 DNA sequence: TGTGCCAGCAGTTCCGGGACAGTCCGGGATACGCAGTATTTT. It translates to CASSSGTVRDTQYF.

The V and J genes are TRBV11-1 and TRBJ1-1; D not certain. Germline V lookup: CDR1 SGHAT, CDR2 FQDESV (reference sequence). The CDR3 contains 13 residues. V was trimmed by 2 bases and J by 1 base, leaving 5 bases between them. The CDR3 DNA sequence: TGTGCCAGCAGCTTATGGCAGAACACTGAAGCTTTCTTT. It translates to CASSLWQNTEAFF.

The chain recombines TRBV19 with TRBJ1-1; the match to TRBD1 covers 9 bases. This CDR3 region has 16 residues. Looked up from germline, CDR1 is LNHDA and CDR2 is SQIVND (reference sequence). V trimming: 5 bases; J trimming: 0 bases; junction bases outside the gene matches: 7. CDR3 DNA sequence: TGTGCCAGTAGTCCTCGGACAGGGGCGATGAACACTGAAGCTTTCTTT. Translated, it gives CASSPRTGAMNTEAFF.

The count of this clone is one. The rearrangement uses TRBV27 and TRBJ1-2, with 10 bases identical to TRBD1. There are 11 residues in the CDR3. CDR1 and CDR2 from the germline V gene are MNHEY and SMNVEV (reference sequence). V lost 8 bases to trimming and J lost 8 bases; unmatched junction nucleotides: 2. CDR3 nucleotides: TGTGCCAGCTTGGGACAGGGGGGCTACACCTTC. Translating it yields CASLGQGGYTF.

The V and J genes are TRBV4-3 and TRBJ2-5; 7 bases map to TRBD2. The CDR3 has 14 residues. The germline V gene encodes CDR1 LGHNA and CDR2 YSLEER. Germline trimming cut 3 bases from V and 4 bases from J; bases unmatched to any gene: 5. CDR3 nucleotide sequence: TGCGCCAGCAGCCATGGACTAGAGGCAGAGACCCAGTACTTC. Translating gives CASSHGLEAETQYF.

The chain carries TRBV6-1 and TRBJ2-3, with 10 bases aligning to TRBD1. The germline V gene encodes CDR1 MNHNS and CDR2 SASEGT. The CDR3 has 15 amino acids. Trimming removed 6 bases from V and 2 bases from J; junction bases left unmatched: 5. The CDR3 sequence is CASRDRGTYTDTQYF. As DNA, the CDR3 is TGTGCCAGCAGGGACAGGGGGACCTACACAGATACGCAGTATTTT.